These 14 T cell receptor beta chains share one sample of origin, sequenced in a study of blood T cell repertoires in COVID-19 (TCRdb year 2020). To prepare the library, the immunoSEQ multiplex PCR assay was applied. What TCRdb holds here is the immuneACCESS table cut down to in-frame rearrangements. Part of the clones is not present; checked against another copy, under half of the missing clones reflect an unresolved V gene, and the others are unexplained. The sample yields approximately 200,000 clones; about 95% were counted once. Together, the top ten hold about 0.76% of the sample. Material for sequencing was peripheral blood. These TCRs come from a man aged 30 to 39 with COVID-19, enrolled during active disease.

Regarding this clone: The germline gene is not matched at one end of the junction; a read error may be the cause. V is TRBV10-3 and J is TRBJ2-7; D is unresolved. CDR3 length equals 11 residues. Germline lookup yields CDR1 ENHRY and CDR2 SYGVKD. This CDR3 reads CAISESYGQYF. CDR3 in DNA: TGTGCCATCAGTGAAAGTTACGGGCAGTACTTC.

The V call is TRBV6-5, the J call TRBJ1-2; D is ambiguous. V lost 7 bases, J lost 2 bases, and 17 bases lay in between. The CDR3 loop spans 15 amino acids. Per the germline V gene, CDR1 is MNHEY and CDR2 is SVGAGI. In nucleotides, the CDR3 is TGTGCCAGCAATAGCGGACGCAACGGGAACTATGGCTACACCTTC. It translates to CASNSGRNGNYGYTF.

The genes are TRBV19 and TRBJ1-5; perhaps TRBD1 as D (5 bases). From germline, CDR1 is LNHDA and CDR2 SQIVND (reference sequence). V lost 7 bases, J lost 4 bases, and 14 bases lay in between. This CDR3 has 14 amino acids. CDR3 in DNA: TGTGCCAGTACCCAGGGTATGAGAAATCAGCCCCAGCATTTT. Its translation: CASTQGMRNQPQHF.

The V call is TRBV30, the J call TRBJ1-6, with 7 bases that match TRBD1. Germline V gives CDR1 GTSNPN, CDR2 SVGIG (reference sequence). J lost 9 bases, V lost 5 bases, and 4 bases had no gene match. CDR3 length: 12 amino acids. The CDR3 region is CAWDRVGSPLHF. CDR3 nucleotides: TGTGCCTGGGACAGGGTAGGTTCACCCCTCCACTTT.

The chain couples TRBV5-5 to TRBJ2-7; 9 nucleotides agree with TRBD1. CDR1 SGHKS and CDR2 YYEKEE come from the germline V gene (reference sequence). This CDR3 is built from 15 residues. Germline trimming cut 1 base from V and 4 bases from J; bases unmatched to any gene: 6. CDR3 region: CASSLSGTGKYEQYF. CDR3 sequence (DNA): TGTGCCAGCAGCTTGTCCGGGACAGGGAAATACGAGCAGTACTTC.

The rearrangement joins TRBV18 to TRBJ1-1; D gene unclear. Germline values: CDR1 KGHSH, CDR2 LQKENI. Deletions cut 3 bases from V and 0 bases from J, with 14 bases between. This CDR3 spans 16 amino acids. The CDR3 region has the DNA TGTGCCAGCTCACCGAGACAAGAATTAATGAACACTGAAGCTTTCTTT. Its translation is CASSPRQELMNTEAFF.

This sequence joins TRBV7-2 and TRBJ2-1; 8 bases agree with TRBD1. V trimming: 2 bases; J trimming: 15 bases; junction bases outside the gene matches: 9. The CDR3 consists of 13 residues. CDR1 SGHTA and CDR2 FQGNSA come from the germline V gene. The CDR3 sequence: CASSLYHGQGTFF. The CDR3 bases are TGTGCCAGCAGCTTATACCACGGACAGGGCACGTTCTTC.

CDR3 sequence (DNA): TGTGCCAGCAGTACTAACACTGAAGCTTTCTTT. This encodes CASSTNTEAFF. The chain uses TRBV5-5 and TRBJ1-1; D call uncertain. The germline V gene has CDR1 SGHKS and CDR2 YYEKEE (reference sequence). The CDR3 length is 11 residues. The V and J ends lost 5 bases and 2 bases respectively, with 4 bases between them.

V is TRBV7-9 and J is TRBJ1-1; maybe TRBD1 (6 bases). Trimming removed 2 bases from V and 7 bases from J, with 11 bases in between. CDR3 length: 13 residues. Germline CDR1 SEHNR, CDR2 FQNEAQ (reference sequence). The CDR3 DNA reads TGTGCCAGCAGCTTATGGGACACCAGTGAAGCTTTCTTT. This translates into CASSLWDTSEAFF.

The chain has TRBV11-2 and TRBJ2-2, with no clear D. CDR1 is SGHAT and CDR2 is FQNNGV in the germline V gene. The CDR3 contains 16 residues. Trimming removed 1 base at V and 0 bases at J, with 9 bases between. For the CDR3, the DNA is TGTGCCAGCAGCTTAGTCGGTCCGACGAACACCGGGGAGCTGTTTTTT. This sequence encodes CASSLVGPTNTGELFF.

In its sample, this clone was seen once. The chain carries TRBV11-1 and TRBJ2-7, with 7 bases aligning to TRBD1. Germline loops: CDR1 SGHAT, CDR2 FQDESV (reference sequence). V lost 1 base and J lost 2; bases outside the gene matches: 2. The CDR3 is 14 residues long. The CDR3 loop reads CASSLDRGTYEQYF. CDR3 DNA: TGTGCCAGCAGCTTAGACAGGGGAACCTACGAGCAGTACTTC.

This clone has only a few counts. The V gene is TRBV11-2, the J gene TRBJ2-1; the match to TRBD2 covers 9 bases. Germline trimming cut 1 base from V and 7 bases from J; bases unmatched to any gene: 11. CDR1 is SGHAT and CDR2 is FQNNGV in the germline V gene. The length of the CDR3 is 17 residues. The CDR3 loop reads CASSLGSTAGGRNEQFF. As DNA, the CDR3 is TGTGCCAGCAGCTTAGGGTCCACAGCGGGGGGTCGTAATGAGCAGTTCTTC.

The chain is built from TRBV19 and TRBJ2-7; 10 nucleotides agree with TRBD2. This CDR3 comprises 16 residues. Per the germline V gene, CDR1 is LNHDA and CDR2 is SQIVND (reference sequence). Trimming removed 6 bases from V and 0 bases from J; junction bases left unmatched: 8. CDR3 nucleotide sequence: TGTGCCAGTAGCCGTCACGGGACTAGCGCCTCCTACGAGCAGTACTTC. Protein product: CASSRHGTSASYEQYF. Based on the CDR3 plus reference TRBV19 and TRBJ2-7, the full variable domain is DGGITQSPKYLFRKEGQNVTLSCEQNLNHDAMYWYRQDPGQGLRLIYYSQIVNDFQKGDIAEGYSVSREKKESFPLTVTSAQKNPTAFYLCASSRHGTSASYEQYFGPGTRLTVT.

V is TRBV4-1 and J is TRBJ1-4; D gene uncertain. CDR1 and CDR2 from the germline V gene are MGHRA and YSYEKL. V lost 0 bases and J lost 0, with 5 bases in between. This CDR3 has 15 amino acids. The CDR3 sequence: CASSQEAATNEKLFF. CDR3 in DNA: TGCGCCAGCAGCCAAGAGGCGGCAACTAATGAAAAACTGTTTTTT.